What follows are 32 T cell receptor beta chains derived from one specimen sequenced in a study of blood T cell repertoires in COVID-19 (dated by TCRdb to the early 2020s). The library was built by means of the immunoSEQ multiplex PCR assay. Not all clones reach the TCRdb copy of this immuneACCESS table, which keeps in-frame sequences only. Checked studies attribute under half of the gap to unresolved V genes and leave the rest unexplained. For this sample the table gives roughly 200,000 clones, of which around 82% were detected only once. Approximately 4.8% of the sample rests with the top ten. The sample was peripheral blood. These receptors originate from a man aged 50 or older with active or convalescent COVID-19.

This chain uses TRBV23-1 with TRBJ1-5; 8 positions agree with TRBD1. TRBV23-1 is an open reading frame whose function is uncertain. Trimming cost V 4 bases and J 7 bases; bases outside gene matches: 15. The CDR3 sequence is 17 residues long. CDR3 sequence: CASSPRTGISYGQPQHF. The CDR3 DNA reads TGCGCCAGCAGTCCTAGGACAGGGATATCTTATGGGCAGCCCCAGCATTTT.

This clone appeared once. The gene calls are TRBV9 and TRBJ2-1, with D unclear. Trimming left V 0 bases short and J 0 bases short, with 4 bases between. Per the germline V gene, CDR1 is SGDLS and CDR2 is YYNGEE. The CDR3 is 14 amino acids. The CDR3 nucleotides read TGTGCCAGCAGCGTAGGTAGCTCCTACAATGAGCAGTTCTTC. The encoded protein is CASSVGSSYNEQFF.

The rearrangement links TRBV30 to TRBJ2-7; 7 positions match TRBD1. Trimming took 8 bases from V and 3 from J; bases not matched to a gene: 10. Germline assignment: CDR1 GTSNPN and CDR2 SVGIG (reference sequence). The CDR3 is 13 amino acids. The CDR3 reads CAGKRQGVYEQYF. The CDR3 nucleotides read TGTGCCGGAAAGAGGCAGGGGGTCTACGAGCAGTACTTC.

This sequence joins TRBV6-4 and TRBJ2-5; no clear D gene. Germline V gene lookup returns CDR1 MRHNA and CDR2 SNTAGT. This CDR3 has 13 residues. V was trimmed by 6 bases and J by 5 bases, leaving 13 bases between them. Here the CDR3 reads CASSRHLGETQYF. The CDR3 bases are TGTGCCAGCAGCCGCCACCTCGGGGAGACCCAGTACTTC.

The CDR3 nucleotides read TGTGCCAGCAGTTTCCCCCAGGCGGGTCGAGAGCAGTACTTC. Translated: CASSFPQAGREQYF. The genes are TRBV28 and TRBJ2-7; D is perhaps TRBD2 (5 bases). The CDR3 extends over 14 amino acids. From germline, CDR1 is MDHEN and CDR2 SYDVKM. The germline V and J ends were trimmed by 3 bases and 7 bases, with 16 bases remaining between them. The full variable domain, with the rest looked up from reference TRBV28 and TRBJ2-7, is DVKVTQSSRYLVKRTGEKVFLECVQDMDHENMFWYRQDPGLGLRLIYFSYDVKMKEKGDIPEGYSVSREKKERFSLILESASTNQTSMYLCASSFPQAGREQYFGPGTRLTVT.

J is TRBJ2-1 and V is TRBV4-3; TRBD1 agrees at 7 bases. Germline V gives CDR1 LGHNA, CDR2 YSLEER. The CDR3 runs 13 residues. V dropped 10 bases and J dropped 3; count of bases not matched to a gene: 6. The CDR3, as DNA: TGCGCCACCGCGACAGGGCTCTACAATGAGCAGTTCTTC. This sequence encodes CATATGLYNEQFF.

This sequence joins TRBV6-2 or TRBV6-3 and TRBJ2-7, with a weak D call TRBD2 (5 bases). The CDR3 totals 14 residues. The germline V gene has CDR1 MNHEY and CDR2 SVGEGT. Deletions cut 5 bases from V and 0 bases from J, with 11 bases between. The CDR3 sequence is CASSKPGSSYEQYF. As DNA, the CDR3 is TGTGCCAGCAGTAAACCGGGGAGCTCCTACGAGCAGTACTTC.

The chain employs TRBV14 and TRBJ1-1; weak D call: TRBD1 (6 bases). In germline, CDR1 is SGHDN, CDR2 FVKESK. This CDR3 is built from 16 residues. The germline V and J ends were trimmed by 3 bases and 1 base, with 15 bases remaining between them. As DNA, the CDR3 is TGTGCCAGCAGCCATTTCACAGGGTTCAGGAACACTGAAGCTTTCTTT. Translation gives CASSHFTGFRNTEAFF. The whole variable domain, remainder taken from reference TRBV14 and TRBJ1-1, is EAGVTQFPSHSVIEKGQTVTLRCDPISGHDNLYWYRRVMGKEIKFLLHFVKESKQDESGMPNNRFLAERTGGTYSTLKVQPAELEDSGVYFCASSHFTGFRNTEAFFGQGTRLTVV.

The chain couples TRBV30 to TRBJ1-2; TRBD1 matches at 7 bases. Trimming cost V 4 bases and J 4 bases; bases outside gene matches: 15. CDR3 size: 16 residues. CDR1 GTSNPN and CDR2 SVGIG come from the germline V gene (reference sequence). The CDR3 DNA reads TGTGCCTGGAAGGGGGACCGGGACAGCCCCTTCTATGGCTACACCTTC. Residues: CAWKGDRDSPFYGYTF.

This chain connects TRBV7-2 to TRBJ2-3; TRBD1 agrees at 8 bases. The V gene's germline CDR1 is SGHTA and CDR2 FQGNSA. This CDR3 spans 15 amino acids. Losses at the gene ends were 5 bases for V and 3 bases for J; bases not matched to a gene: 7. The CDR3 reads CASSQDRGMTDTQYF. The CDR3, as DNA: TGTGCCAGCAGCCAAGACAGGGGTATGACAGATACGCAGTATTTT.

CDR3 in amino acids: CASSRDTNTEAFF. CDR3 DNA: TGTGCCAGCTCCCGGGACACCAACACTGAAGCTTTCTTT. The chain employs TRBV2 and TRBJ1-1, with a possible D match to TRBD1 (6 bases). V was shortened by 8 bases and J by 2 bases, with 12 bases between the two germline ends. Per germline, CDR1 SNHLY and CDR2 FYNNEI. This CDR3 region has 13 residues.

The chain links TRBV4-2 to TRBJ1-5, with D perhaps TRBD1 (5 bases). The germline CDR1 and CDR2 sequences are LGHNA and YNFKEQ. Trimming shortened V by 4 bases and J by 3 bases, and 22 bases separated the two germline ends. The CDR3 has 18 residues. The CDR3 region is CASSRRVVGPQDNQPQHF. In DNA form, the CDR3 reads TGTGCCAGCAGCCGTAGGGTCGTGGGGCCACAAGACAATCAGCCCCAGCATTTT.

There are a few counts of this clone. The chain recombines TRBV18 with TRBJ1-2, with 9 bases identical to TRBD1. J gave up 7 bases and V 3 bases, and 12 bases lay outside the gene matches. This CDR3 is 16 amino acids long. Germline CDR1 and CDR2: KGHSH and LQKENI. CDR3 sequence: CASSPNQGTGTFGYTF. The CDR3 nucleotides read TGTGCCAGCTCACCCAACCAAGGGACAGGGACGTTTGGCTACACCTTC.

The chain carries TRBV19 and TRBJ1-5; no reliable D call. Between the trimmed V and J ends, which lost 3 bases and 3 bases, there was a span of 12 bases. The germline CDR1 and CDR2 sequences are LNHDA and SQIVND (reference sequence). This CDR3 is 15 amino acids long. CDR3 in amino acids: CASSIGGDPNQPQHF. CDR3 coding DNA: TGTGCCAGTAGTATTGGCGGGGATCCCAATCAGCCCCAGCATTTT.

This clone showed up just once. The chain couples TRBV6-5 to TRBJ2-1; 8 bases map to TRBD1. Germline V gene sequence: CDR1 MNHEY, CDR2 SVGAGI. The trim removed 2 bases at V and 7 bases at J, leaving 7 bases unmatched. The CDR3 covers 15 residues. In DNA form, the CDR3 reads TGTGCCAGCAGTTACAGGACAGGGTCGAGGAATGAGCAGTTCTTC. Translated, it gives CASSYRTGSRNEQFF.

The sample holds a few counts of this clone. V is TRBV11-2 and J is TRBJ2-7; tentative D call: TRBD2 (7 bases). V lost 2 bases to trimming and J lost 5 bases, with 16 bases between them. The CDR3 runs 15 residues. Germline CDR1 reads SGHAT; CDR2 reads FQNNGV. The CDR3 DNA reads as TGTGCCAGCAGCTTACTGACCGGGGGGCCAAACGAGCAGTACTTC. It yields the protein CASSLLTGGPNEQYF.

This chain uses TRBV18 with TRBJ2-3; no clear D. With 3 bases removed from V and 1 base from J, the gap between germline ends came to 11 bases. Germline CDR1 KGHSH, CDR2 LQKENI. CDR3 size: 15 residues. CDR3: CASSPAGRGTDTQYF. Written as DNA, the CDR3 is TGTGCCAGCTCACCGGCCGGCCGGGGCACAGATACGCAGTATTTT.

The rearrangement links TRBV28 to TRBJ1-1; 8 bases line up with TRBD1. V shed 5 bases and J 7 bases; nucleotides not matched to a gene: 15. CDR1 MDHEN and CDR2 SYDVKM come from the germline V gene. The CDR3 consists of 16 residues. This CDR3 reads CASSPVQGVLAVEAFF. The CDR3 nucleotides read TGTGCCAGCAGTCCCGTACAGGGGGTTTTAGCCGTTGAAGCTTTCTTT.

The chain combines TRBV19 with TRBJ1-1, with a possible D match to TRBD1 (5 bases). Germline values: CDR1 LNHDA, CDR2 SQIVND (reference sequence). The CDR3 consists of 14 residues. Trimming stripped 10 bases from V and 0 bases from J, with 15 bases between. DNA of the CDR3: TGTGCCACTAAGGGGCCCAGCTTGAACACTGAAGCTTTCTTT. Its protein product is CATKGPSLNTEAFF. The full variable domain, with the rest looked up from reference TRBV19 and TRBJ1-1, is DGGITQSPKYLFRKEGQNVTLSCEQNLNHDAMYWYRQDPGQGLRLIYYSQIVNDFQKGDIAEGYSVSREKKESFPLTVTSAQKNPTAFYLCATKGPSLNTEAFFGQGTRLTVV.

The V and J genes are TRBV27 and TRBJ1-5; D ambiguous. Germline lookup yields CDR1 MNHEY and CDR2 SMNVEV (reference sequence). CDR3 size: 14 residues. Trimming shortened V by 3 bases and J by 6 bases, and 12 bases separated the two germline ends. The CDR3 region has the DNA TGTGCCAGCAGTTTTGACGGGTTCGGTCAGCCCCAGCATTTT. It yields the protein CASSFDGFGQPQHF.

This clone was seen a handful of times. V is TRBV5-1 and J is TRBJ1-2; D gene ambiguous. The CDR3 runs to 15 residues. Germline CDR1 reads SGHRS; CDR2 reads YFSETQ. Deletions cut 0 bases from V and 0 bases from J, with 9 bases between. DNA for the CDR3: TGCGCCAGCAGCTTGGACCCTAATACTAACTATGGCTACACCTTC. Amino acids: CASSLDPNTNYGYTF.

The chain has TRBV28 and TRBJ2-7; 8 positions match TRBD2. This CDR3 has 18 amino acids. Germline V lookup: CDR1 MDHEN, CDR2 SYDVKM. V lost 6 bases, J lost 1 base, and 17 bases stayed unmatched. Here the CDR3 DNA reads TGTGCCAGCAGGGCCCAGGGAAGCGGGGGCCCCAAGTCCTACGAGCAGTACTTC. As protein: CASRAQGSGGPKSYEQYF.

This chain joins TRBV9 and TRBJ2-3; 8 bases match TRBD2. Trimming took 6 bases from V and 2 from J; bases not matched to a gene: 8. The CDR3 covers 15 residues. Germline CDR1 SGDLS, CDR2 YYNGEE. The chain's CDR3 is CASTKAGAFTDTQYF. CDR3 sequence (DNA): TGTGCCAGCACCAAAGCGGGGGCCTTCACAGATACGCAGTATTTT.

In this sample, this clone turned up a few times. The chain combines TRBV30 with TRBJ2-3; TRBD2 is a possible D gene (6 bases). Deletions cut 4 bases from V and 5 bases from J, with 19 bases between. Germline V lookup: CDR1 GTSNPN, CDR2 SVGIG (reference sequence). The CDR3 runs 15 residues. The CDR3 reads CAWTLGGLGGDTQYF. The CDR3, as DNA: TGTGCCTGGACCCTGGGGGGATTAGGTGGAGATACGCAGTATTTT. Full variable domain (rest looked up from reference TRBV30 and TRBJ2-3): SQTIHQWPATLVQPVGSPLSLECTVEGTSNPNLYWYRQAAGRGLQLLFYSVGIGQISSEVPQNLSASRPQDRQFILSSKKLLLSDSGFYLCAWTLGGLGGDTQYFGPGTRLTVL.

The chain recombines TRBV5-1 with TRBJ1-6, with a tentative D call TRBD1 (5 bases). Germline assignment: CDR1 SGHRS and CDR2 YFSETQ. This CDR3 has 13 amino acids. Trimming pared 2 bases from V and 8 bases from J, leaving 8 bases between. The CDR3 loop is CASSFQGYSPLHF. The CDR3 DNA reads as TGCGCCAGCAGCTTTCAGGGTTATTCACCCCTCCACTTT.

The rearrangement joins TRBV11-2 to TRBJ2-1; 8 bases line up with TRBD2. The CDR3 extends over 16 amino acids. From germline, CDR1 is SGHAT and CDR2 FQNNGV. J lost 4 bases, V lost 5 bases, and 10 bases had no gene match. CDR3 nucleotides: TGTGCCAGCAGCCCGCCTGGGCGGGGGGCATACAATGAGCAGTTCTTC. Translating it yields CASSPPGRGAYNEQFF.

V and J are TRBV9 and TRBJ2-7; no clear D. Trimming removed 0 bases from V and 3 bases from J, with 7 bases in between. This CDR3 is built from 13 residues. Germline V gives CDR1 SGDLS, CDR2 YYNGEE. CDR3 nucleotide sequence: TGTGCCAGCAGCGTAGGGAGAGACTACGAGCAGTACTTC. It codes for CASSVGRDYEQYF.

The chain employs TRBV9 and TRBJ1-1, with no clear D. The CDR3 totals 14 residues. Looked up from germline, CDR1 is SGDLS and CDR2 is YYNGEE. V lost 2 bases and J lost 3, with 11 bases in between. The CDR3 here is CASSVRIWDTEAFF. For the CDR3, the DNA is TGTGCCAGCAGCGTCAGGATCTGGGACACTGAAGCTTTCTTT.

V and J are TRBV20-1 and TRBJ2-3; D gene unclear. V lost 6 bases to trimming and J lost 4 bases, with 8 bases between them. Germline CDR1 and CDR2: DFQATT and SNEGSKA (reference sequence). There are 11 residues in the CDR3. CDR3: CSAVPADTQYF. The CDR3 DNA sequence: TGCAGTGCCGTCCCCGCAGATACGCAGTATTTT.

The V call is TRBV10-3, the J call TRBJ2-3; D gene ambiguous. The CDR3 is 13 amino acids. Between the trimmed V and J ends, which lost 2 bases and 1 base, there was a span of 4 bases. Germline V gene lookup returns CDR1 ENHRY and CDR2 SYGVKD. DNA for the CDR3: TGTGCCATCAGTGAGGCGGGCACAGATACGCAGTATTTT. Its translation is CAISEAGTDTQYF.

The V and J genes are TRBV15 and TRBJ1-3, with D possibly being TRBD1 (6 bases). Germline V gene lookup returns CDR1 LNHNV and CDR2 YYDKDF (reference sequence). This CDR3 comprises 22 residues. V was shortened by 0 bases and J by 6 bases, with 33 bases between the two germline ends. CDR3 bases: TGTGCCACCAGCAGAGATCTACTTTTTCAGGGGTCCGCGTGGGACAACAAAAACACCATATATTTT. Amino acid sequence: CATSRDLLFQGSAWDNKNTIYF.

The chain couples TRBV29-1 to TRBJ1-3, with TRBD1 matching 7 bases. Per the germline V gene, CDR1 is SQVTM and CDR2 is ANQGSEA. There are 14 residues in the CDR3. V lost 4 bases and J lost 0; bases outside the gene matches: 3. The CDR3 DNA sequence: TGCAGCGTTGGACAGGGAAGCTCTGGAAACACCATATATTTT. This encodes CSVGQGSSGNTIYF.